Each of the 29 T cell receptor beta chains below was sequenced from the same sample in a study of cytomegalovirus exposure and HLA in healthy donors. It was with 60 Vbeta and 13 Jbeta primers that the PCR ran. Assay: immunoSEQ multiplex PCR; the TCRdb copy retains only in-frame clones and omits some. This repertoire shows about 170,000 clones, approximately 73% found once; its top ten account for about 4.9%. Sequencing used PBMCs. The receptors were sampled from a woman between 18 and 29 years old in good health and CMV-seropositive.

This chain joins TRBV29-1 and TRBJ2-5, with 9 bases lining up with TRBD2. V was pared by 5 bases and J by 1 base, with 2 bases of the junction left unmatched. Per the germline V gene, CDR1 is SQVTM and CDR2 is ANQGSEA. The CDR3 extends over 13 amino acids. The CDR3 nucleotides read TGCAGCGTTCGAGCGGGGGGCCAAGAGACCCAGTACTTC. This codes for CSVRAGGQETQYF. Looking up the rest from reference TRBV29-1 and TRBJ2-5 gives the full variable domain: SAVISQKPSRDICQRGTSLTIQCQVDSQVTMMFWYRQQPGQSLTLIATANQGSEATYESGFVIDKFPISRPNLTFSTLTVSNMSPEDSSIYLCSVRAGGQETQYFGPGTRLLVL.

CDR3 sequence (DNA): TGTGCCAGCAGCCGTAGCGGGGGGGCGGGTGAGCAGTACTTC. The encoded protein is CASSRSGGAGEQYF. V gene TRBV7-2 combines with J gene TRBJ2-7, with TRBD2 identical over 11 bases. This CDR3 comprises 14 residues. CDR1 and CDR2 from the germline V gene are SGHTA and FQGNSA. Trimming at V came to 5 bases and at J to 7 bases, leaving 7 bases not matched to a gene.

The gene calls are TRBV7-8 and TRBJ2-5, with 10 bases fitting TRBD1. Germline trimming cut 6 bases from V and 4 bases from J; bases unmatched to any gene: 14. Per germline, CDR1 SGHVS and CDR2 FQNEAQ. The CDR3 is 17 residues long. Here the CDR3 DNA reads TGTGCCAGCAGAGGCGAACTCGGACAGGGGGAGGGAGAGACCCAGTACTTC. Amino acids: CASRGELGQGEGETQYF.

The J gene is TRBJ1-4, the V gene TRBV7-8, with TRBD1 as a possible D gene (5 bases). The CDR3 contains 14 residues. The V and J ends lost 5 bases and 4 bases respectively, with 11 bases between them. The V gene's germline CDR1 is SGHVS and CDR2 FQNEAQ. The CDR3 spells CASSRSDINEKLFF. CDR3 in DNA: TGTGCCAGCAGCCGCTCGGACATTAATGAAAAACTGTTTTTT.

A note on this clone: Germline and junction disagree at one end, which may indicate a read error. The rearrangement links TRBV7-7 to TRBJ2-1, with no clear D. CDR1 is SSHAT, CDR2 FNYEAQ, per germline (reference sequence). The CDR3 length is 13 residues. The CDR3 is CASSLERGNEQFF. The CDR3 DNA follows: TGTGCTAGCAGCTTGGAGAGAGGCAATGAGCAGTTCTTC.

The V gene is TRBV7-9, the J gene TRBJ1-3; 8 nucleotides match TRBD1. CDR1 and CDR2 (germline): SEHNR, FQNEAQ (reference sequence). The ends lost 4 bases at V and 3 bases at J; junction bases unmatched: 2. The CDR3 runs 14 residues. The CDR3 is CASSSDRGGNTIYF. The CDR3 bases are TGTGCCAGCAGCTCCGACAGGGGTGGAAACACCATATATTTT.

The chain carries TRBV2 and TRBJ1-2; TRBD1 matches at 8 bases. The CDR3 totals 13 residues. With V trimmed by 7 bases and J by 8 bases, 9 bases remained unmatched. The germline V gene encodes CDR1 SNHLY and CDR2 FYNNEI. CDR3 amino acids: CASTADRGRGYTF. The CDR3 nucleotides are TGTGCCAGCACTGCAGACAGGGGACGGGGCTACACCTTC.

The chain joins TRBV4-2 to TRBJ1-6; D gene unclear. Germline lookup yields CDR1 LGHNA and CDR2 YNFKEQ. This CDR3 has 16 amino acids. Trimming cost V 0 bases and J 0 bases, with 6 bases left between them. The DNA of the CDR3 is TGTGCCAGCAGCCAAGAACGGGACTCCTATAATTCACCCCTCCACTTT. This gives the protein CASSQERDSYNSPLHF.

This clone was found a few times. This chain links TRBV5-1 with TRBJ1-2; TRBD1 is a possible D gene (5 bases). Germline V gene data show CDR1 as SGHRS and CDR2 as YFSETQ. This CDR3 region has 17 residues. The V gene lost 0 bases and the J gene lost 1 base, with 16 bases spanning the gap. This chain's CDR3 is CASSLAGWGNLNYGYTF. CDR3 nucleotide sequence: TGCGCCAGCAGCTTGGCTGGTTGGGGCAATCTTAACTATGGCTACACCTTC.

This clone was found a few times. The CDR3 reads CASSLGRRGALTYEQYF. Here the CDR3 DNA reads TGCGCCAGCAGCTTGGGAAGGCGGGGGGCCCTGACCTACGAGCAGTACTTC. V and J are TRBV5-1 and TRBJ2-7; 8 nucleotides align to TRBD2. J lost 2 bases, V lost 0 bases, and 10 bases had no gene match. Germline assignment: CDR1 SGHRS and CDR2 YFSETQ. This CDR3 comprises 17 residues.

The V and J genes are TRBV19 and TRBJ2-5; D gene uncertain. Trimming pared 5 bases from V and 4 bases from J, leaving 11 bases between. CDR3 length: 13 residues. Germline loops: CDR1 LNHDA, CDR2 SQIVND (reference sequence). This CDR3 reads CASSFQFRETQYF. The CDR3 nucleotides are TGTGCCAGTAGTTTTCAGTTTCGAGAGACCCAGTACTTC.

The V and J genes are TRBV2 and TRBJ1-1; perhaps TRBD1 as D (5 bases). The CDR3 is made up of 12 amino acids. Germline CDR1 is SNHLY and CDR2 is FYNNEI. Trimming shortened V by 6 bases and J by 7 bases, and 12 bases separated the two germline ends. The CDR3 sequence: CASRGGHLEAFF. DNA for the CDR3: TGTGCCAGCAGAGGCGGACACCTTGAAGCTTTCTTT.

The chain uses TRBV5-4 and TRBJ1-2; TRBD1 matches at 7 bases. Per germline, CDR1 SGHNT and CDR2 YYREEE (reference sequence). The CDR3 totals 15 residues. The V gene end was trimmed by 1 base and the J gene end by 4 bases; junction bases not matched to a gene: 7. The CDR3 protein is CASSLRGGSTYGYTF. In DNA form, the CDR3 reads TGTGCCAGCAGCTTGCGAGGGGGCTCTACCTATGGCTACACCTTC. Together with reference TRBV5-4 and TRBJ1-2, the CDR3 gives the full variable domain: ETGVTQSPTHLIKTRGQQVTLRCSSQSGHNTVSWYQQALGQGPQFIFQYYREEENGRGNFPPRFSGLQFPNYSSELNVNALELDDSALYLCASSLRGGSTYGYTFGSGTRLTVV.

The chain couples TRBV7-2 to TRBJ2-7; perhaps TRBD1 as D (6 bases). The CDR3 extends over 13 amino acids. The V gene's germline CDR1 is SGHTA and CDR2 FQGNSA. Trimming took 1 base from V and 3 from J, leaving 7 bases between them. The CDR3 region has the DNA TGTGCCAGCAGCTTAGGAGGGGGCTACGAGCAGTACTTC. Protein product: CASSLGGGYEQYF.

The rearrangement links TRBV27 to TRBJ2-1, with D maybe TRBD1 (7 bases). V dropped 3 bases and J dropped 7 bases, with 19 bases sitting between them. Germline lookup yields CDR1 MNHEY and CDR2 SMNVEV (reference sequence). The CDR3 is 16 residues long. Written as DNA, the CDR3 is TGTGCCAGCAGTTTCTCCCAGGGGGAGGTTAGTAATGAGCAGTTCTTC. Its translation is CASSFSQGEVSNEQFF.

For the CDR3, the DNA is TGCGCCAGCAGCGTAGCGGGCACCCAAGAGACCCAGTACTTC. Amino acids: CASSVAGTQETQYF. The rearrangement links TRBV5-1 to TRBJ2-5; TRBD2 agrees at 7 bases. V was clipped by 4 bases and J by 1 base; unmatched bases: 4. CDR1 and CDR2 from the germline V gene are SGHRS and YFSETQ. The CDR3 is 14 residues long.

The V call is TRBV14, the J call TRBJ2-7, with 7 bases aligning to TRBD1. The CDR3 extends over 15 amino acids. CDR1 and CDR2 from the germline V gene are SGHDN and FVKESK. Germline trimming cut 1 base from V and 0 bases from J; bases unmatched to any gene: 3. The CDR3 here is CASSQVPGGSYEQYF. Written as DNA, the CDR3 is TGTGCCAGCAGCCAAGTACCAGGGGGCTCCTACGAGCAGTACTTC.

This sequence joins TRBV6-5 and TRBJ1-1; weak D call: TRBD1 (5 bases). Germline CDR1 reads MNHEY; CDR2 reads SVGAGI. This CDR3 is 13 amino acids long. Trimming cost V 0 bases and J 3 bases, with 5 bases left between them. CDR3 region: CASSYSRDTEAFF. The DNA for the CDR3 is TGTGCCAGCAGTTACTCCAGGGACACTGAAGCTTTCTTT.

The chain carries TRBV7-6 and TRBJ2-1, with D maybe TRBD1 (6 bases). V lost 4 bases to trimming and J lost 0 bases, with 16 bases between them. Germline V gives CDR1 SGHVS, CDR2 FNYEAQ. The CDR3 spans 17 residues. The CDR3 protein is CASSSETGLGSYNEQFF. The CDR3 bases are TGTGCCAGCAGCTCCGAAACAGGGCTGGGCTCCTACAATGAGCAGTTCTTC.

In nucleotides, the CDR3 is TGTGCCAGCAGTTGGGGACAGTTTGACACTGAAGCTTTCTTT. It encodes CASSWGQFDTEAFF. The gene calls are TRBV6-5 and TRBJ1-1; 7 positions match TRBD1. This CDR3 is 14 amino acids long. V trimming: 4 bases; J trimming: 3 bases; junction bases outside the gene matches: 5. Germline V gene sequence: CDR1 MNHEY, CDR2 SVGAGI.

This clone has a single count. V gene TRBV5-1 combines with J gene TRBJ2-2; no clear D. V was cut by 3 bases and J by 1 base, with 13 bases left in between. Germline V gives CDR1 SGHRS, CDR2 YFSETQ. This CDR3 spans 16 amino acids. CDR3 protein: CASSSVGLMNTGELFF. Written as DNA, the CDR3 is TGCGCCAGCAGCTCCGTTGGGCTGATGAACACCGGGGAGCTGTTTTTT.

V is TRBV5-6 and J is TRBJ1-2, with D unclear. From germline, CDR1 is SGHDT and CDR2 YYEEEE. This CDR3 contains 13 residues. Between the trimmed V and J ends, which lost 4 bases and 2 bases, there was a span of 9 bases. CDR3 sequence reads: CASSRGRNYGYTF. The CDR3 region has the DNA TGTGCCAGCAGCCGGGGTCGAAACTATGGCTACACCTTC.

V gene TRBV12-5 combines with J gene TRBJ1-3; D is undetermined. Deletions cut 4 bases from V and 2 bases from J, with 12 bases between. Germline lookup yields CDR1 LGHNT and CDR2 FRNRAP. This CDR3 is built from 15 residues. The CDR3 bases are TGTGCTAGTGGTTCAAATCAGCGGACTGGAAACACCATATATTTT. Translated: CASGSNQRTGNTIYF.

This clone was seen a few times. This chain links TRBV11-1 with TRBJ1-1; 8 bases fit TRBD1. CDR3 length: 14 amino acids. The trim removed 7 bases at V and 6 bases at J, leaving 10 bases unmatched. Germline V gene data show CDR1 as SGHAT and CDR2 as FQDESV (reference sequence). CDR3 in amino acids: CASTTRAGGSEAFF. CDR3 DNA sequence: TGTGCCAGCACTACCAGGGCAGGGGGCTCTGAAGCTTTCTTT.

The CDR3 nucleotides are TGTGCCAGTAGGGACAGGGGGACTAATGAAAAACTGTTTTTT. Its protein product is CASRDRGTNEKLFF. This rearrangement joins TRBV19 to TRBJ1-4; TRBD1 matches 10 bases. Looked up from germline, CDR1 is LNHDA and CDR2 is SQIVND (reference sequence). The CDR3 is 14 amino acids. J was trimmed by 2 bases and V by 6 bases; bases with no gene match: 0.

This clone has more than one count but fewer than ten. The CDR3 sequence: CASSHTRANRGSLTEAFF. As DNA, the CDR3 is TGCGCCAGCAGCCATACGCGGGCCAACAGGGGCTCGTTGACTGAAGCTTTCTTT. V gene TRBV4-1 combines with J gene TRBJ1-1; TRBD1 matches 7 bases. V was clipped by 3 bases and J by 5 bases; unmatched bases: 18. This CDR3 is 18 amino acids long. The V gene's germline CDR1 is MGHRA and CDR2 YSYEKL.

This clone was picked up one time. The chain uses TRBV2 and TRBJ1-2; TRBD1 might be the D (6 bases). V lost 7 bases to trimming and J lost 0 bases, with 15 bases between them. The CDR3 contains 15 residues. Germline lookup yields CDR1 SNHLY and CDR2 FYNNEI. The CDR3 coding sequence is TGTGCCAGCACCTCAAGGGAGGGGGCTAACTATGGCTACACCTTC. It translates to CASTSREGANYGYTF.

The CDR3 coding sequence is TGTGCCATCAGTGAGTCGTGGCCATACGAGCAGTACTTC. This codes for CAISESWPYEQYF. The rearrangement links TRBV10-3 to TRBJ2-7; D is unclear. The CDR3 is 13 residues long. Trimming left V 0 bases short and J 4 bases short, with 7 bases between. Germline values: CDR1 ENHRY, CDR2 SYGVKD.

The genes are TRBV15 and TRBJ2-3; 8 bases fit TRBD1. Losses at the gene ends were 4 bases for V and 2 bases for J; bases not matched to a gene: 8. The CDR3 has 16 residues. Germline V gene sequence: CDR1 LNHNV, CDR2 YYDKDF (reference sequence). The CDR3 here is CATSNDRGSYTDTQYF. The CDR3 DNA follows: TGTGCCACCAGCAACGACAGGGGTTCTTACACAGATACGCAGTATTTT.